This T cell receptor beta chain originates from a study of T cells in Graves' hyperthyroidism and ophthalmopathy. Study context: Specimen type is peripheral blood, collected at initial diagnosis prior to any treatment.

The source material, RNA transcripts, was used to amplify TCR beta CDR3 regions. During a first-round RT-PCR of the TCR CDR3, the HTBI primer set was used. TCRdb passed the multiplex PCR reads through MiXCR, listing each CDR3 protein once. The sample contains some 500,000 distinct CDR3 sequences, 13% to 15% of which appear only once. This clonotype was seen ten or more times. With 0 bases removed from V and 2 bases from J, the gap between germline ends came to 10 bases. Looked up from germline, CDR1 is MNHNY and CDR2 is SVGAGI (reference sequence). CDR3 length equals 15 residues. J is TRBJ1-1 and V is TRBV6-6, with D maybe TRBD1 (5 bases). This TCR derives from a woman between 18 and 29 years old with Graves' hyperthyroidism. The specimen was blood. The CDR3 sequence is CASSYSSGANTEAFF. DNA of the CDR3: TGTGCCAGCAGTTACTCGAGTGGGGCAAACACTGAAGCTTTCTTT.